This TCR beta chain was sequenced during a study of blood T cell repertoires in COVID-19. Looking at the study overall: Acute-phase and convalescent COVID-19 samples originated in the United States, Italy and Spain. PBMCs, B-cell-depleted T cells, or T cells provided the cDNA or gDNA that made up the material.

Germline CDR1 reads DFQATT; CDR2 reads SNEGSKA (reference sequence). Trimming took 3 bases from V and 0 from J, leaving 15 bases between them. The CDR3 covers 16 residues. This clone has a single count. Under the authors' procedure: Reference gene primer amplification yielded estimated nucleated cell counts. The repertoire was sequenced with immunoSEQ multiplex PCR; TCRdb's copy has only in-frame clones and lacks some. Clonal size and the V and J genes are those of that table, whereas D and trimming came from the DNA. The sample carries around 210,000 clones, 80% to 90% recorded once. The receptor was derived from a woman between 65 and 79 years old with acute or convalescent COVID-19. This sequence joins TRBV20-1 and TRBJ2-1; tentative D call: TRBD2 (6 bases). Sample: peripheral blood. CDR3 sequence reads: CSASDQDGSSYNEQFF. CDR3 bases: TGCAGTGCTAGTGACCAGGACGGGAGCTCCTACAATGAGCAGTTCTTC.